This is a list of T cell receptor beta chains from one sample in a study of neoadjuvant anti-PD-1 for oral cavity cancer. Libraries were prepared by immunoSEQ multiplex PCR; TCRdb keeps only in-frame clonotypes and omits some of them. The profile shows about 15,000 clones, 60% to 75% of them singletons. The material sequenced was PBMCs, taken before nivolumab (anti-PD-1) treatment. These receptors were obtained from a person between 35 and 79 years old with oral cavity squamous cell carcinoma. The CDR3 runs from the conserved cysteine through the conserved F or W. The D gene is left open where the match is weak. Only part of the rows carry a size: once, few, many, or a class if the clone is expanded.

few,TRBJ1-4,TRBV27,NA,CASSRRPNSGMANEKLFF,TGTGCCAGCAGCCGCAGACCAAACTCAGGGATGGCTAATGAAAAACTGTTTTTT
NA,TRBJ2-1,TRBV19,TRBD1,CASSIGTGVGAEQFF,TGTGCCAGTAGTATTGGGACAGGAGTAGGAGCTGAGCAGTTCTTC
NA,TRBJ1-5,TRBV27,NA,CASSLSGSLHQPQHF,TGTGCCAGCAGTCTCTCAGGGAGTTTGCATCAGCCCCAGCATTTT
NA,TRBJ1-6,TRBV19,NA,CASSQRGLNSPLHF,TGTGCCAGTAGTCAACGGGGCCTTAATTCACCCCTCCACTTT
NA,TRBJ2-7,TRBV6-5,NA,CASKNAGSPNFLYF,TGTGCCAGCAAAAATGCGGGATCGCCCAATTTTCTGTACTTC
NA,TRBJ1-1,TRBV5-1,NA,CASSVGVAGARETEAFF,TGCGCCAGCAGCGTGGGGGTGGCGGGGGCGCGGGAAACTGAAGCTTTCTTT
NA,TRBJ1-1,TRBV6-5,TRBD1,CASSNRDRKAFF,TGTGCCAGCAGCAACCGGGACAGAAAAGCTTTCTTT
NA,TRBJ1-1,TRBV30,NA,CAWSTNTEAFF,TGTGCCTGGAGTACCAACACTGAAGCTTTCTTT
NA,TRBJ2-5,TRBV4-1,TRBD2,CASSPGGVGTGGLETQYF,TGCGCCAGCAGCCCCGGTGGGGTAGGGACGGGAGGTTTAGAGACCCAGTACTTC
NA,TRBJ2-1,TRBV7-6,TRBD2,CASSLDPRGSGGVNEQFF,TGTGCCAGCAGCTTAGACCCGCGGGGTAGCGGGGGGGTAAATGAGCAGTTCTTC
few,TRBJ2-7,TRBV6-5,NA,CASSYSFASSYEQYF,TGTGCCAGCAGTTACTCGTTCGCCAGCTCCTACGAGCAGTACTTC
NA,TRBJ1-2,TRBV6-5,NA,CASSLTGLSYTF,TGTGCCAGCAGCCTTACAGGGCTGAGCTACACCTTC
NA,TRBJ2-1,TRBV27,TRBD1,CASSPRKTGSVYNEQFF,TGTGCCAGCAGTCCCCGCAAGACAGGGTCGGTCTACAATGAGCAGTTCTTC
few,TRBJ1-2,TRBV7-9,NA,CASSLVFPGDGYTF,TGTGCCAGCAGCTTAGTTTTCCCAGGGGATGGCTACACCTTC
few,TRBJ1-5,TRBV28,NA,CASSWWGGQPQHF,TGTGCCAGCAGTTGGTGGGGAGGTCAGCCCCAGCATTTT
few,TRBJ1-2,TRBV7-8,NA,CASSQVVGGPYGYTF,TGTGCCAGCAGCCAGGTTGTTGGAGGTCCCTATGGCTACACCTTC
NA,TRBJ2-3,TRBV4-1,NA,CASSPPADTQYF,TGCGCCAGCAGCCCCCCCGCAGATACGCAGTATTTT
NA,TRBJ1-3,TRBV15,NA,CATSRDKISGNTIYF,TGTGCCACCAGCAGAGATAAGATCTCTGGAAACACCATATATTTT
NA,TRBJ2-7,TRBV28,TRBD2,CASSSGASGRVYDEQYF,TGTGCCAGCAGTTCAGGGGCTAGCGGGAGAGTCTACGACGAGCAGTACTTC
NA,TRBJ2-1,TRBV5-4,TRBD2,CASSSRGTSVSEQFF,TGTGCCAGCAGTTCTAGGGGGACTAGCGTCTCGGAGCAGTTCTTC
NA,TRBJ1-5,TRBV7-8,NA,CASSLARVPGREQPQHF,TGTGCCAGCAGCTTAGCGAGGGTTCCAGGGAGAGAGCAGCCCCAGCATTTT
NA,TRBJ1-2,TRBV5-1,NA,CASSFDRIYGYTF,TGCGCCAGCAGCTTTGACAGAATCTATGGCTACACCTTC
NA,TRBJ2-3,TRBV27,TRBD2,CASKPLGTSGKRGADTQYF,TGTGCCAGCAAACCACTAGGGACTAGCGGAAAGAGAGGTGCAGATACGCAGTATTTT
few,TRBJ2-7,TRBV9,NA,CASSVGTGSWDTSYEQYF,TGTGCCAGCAGCGTAGGAACTGGGTCCTGGGACACCTCCTACGAGCAGTACTTC
few,TRBJ2-2,TRBV12-5,TRBD1,CASGLDTGGAGNTGELFF,TGTGCTAGTGGTTTGGATACAGGGGGCGCAGGAAACACCGGGGAGCTGTTTTTT